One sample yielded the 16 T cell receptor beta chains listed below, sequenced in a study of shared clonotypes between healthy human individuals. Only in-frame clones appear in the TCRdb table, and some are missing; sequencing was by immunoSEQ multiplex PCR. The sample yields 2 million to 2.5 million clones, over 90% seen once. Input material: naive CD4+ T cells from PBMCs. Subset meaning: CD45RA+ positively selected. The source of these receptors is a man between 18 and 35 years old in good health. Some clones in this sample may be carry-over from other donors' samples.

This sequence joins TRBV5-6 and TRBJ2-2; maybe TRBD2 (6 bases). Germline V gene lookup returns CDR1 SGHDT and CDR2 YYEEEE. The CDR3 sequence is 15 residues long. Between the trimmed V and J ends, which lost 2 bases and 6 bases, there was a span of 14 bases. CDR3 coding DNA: TGTGCCAGCAGCTTTGGAGGGCCAGGTCCCGGGGAGCTGTTTTTT. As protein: CASSFGGPGPGELFF.

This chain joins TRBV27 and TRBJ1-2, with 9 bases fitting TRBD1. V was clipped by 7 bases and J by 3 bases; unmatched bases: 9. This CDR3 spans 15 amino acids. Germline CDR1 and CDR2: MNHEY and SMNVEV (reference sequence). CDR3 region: CASTRSGTGYYGYTF. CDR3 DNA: TGTGCCAGCACCCGATCGGGGACAGGGTACTATGGCTACACCTTC.

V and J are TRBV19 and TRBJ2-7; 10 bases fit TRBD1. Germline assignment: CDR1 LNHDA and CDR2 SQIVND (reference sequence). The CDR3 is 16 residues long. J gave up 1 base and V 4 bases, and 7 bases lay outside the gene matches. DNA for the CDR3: TGTGCCAGTAGTAGTATCCGGGACAGGGGATCCTACGAGCAGTACTTC. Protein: CASSSIRDRGSYEQYF.

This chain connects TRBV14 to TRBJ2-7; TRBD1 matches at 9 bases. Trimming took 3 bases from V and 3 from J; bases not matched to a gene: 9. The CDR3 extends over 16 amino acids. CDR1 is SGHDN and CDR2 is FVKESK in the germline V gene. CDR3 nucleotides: TGTGCCAGCAGCCATATACCGGGACAGGGAGTCTACGAGCAGTACTTC. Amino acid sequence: CASSHIPGQGVYEQYF.

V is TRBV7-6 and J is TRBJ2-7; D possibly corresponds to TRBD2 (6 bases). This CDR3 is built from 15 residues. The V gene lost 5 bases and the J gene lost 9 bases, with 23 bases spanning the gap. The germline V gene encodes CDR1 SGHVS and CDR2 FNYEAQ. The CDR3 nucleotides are TGTGCCAGCAGCGAACGGGCCGGGAGTGGAGGAGGGCAGTACTTC. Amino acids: CASSERAGSGGGQYF.

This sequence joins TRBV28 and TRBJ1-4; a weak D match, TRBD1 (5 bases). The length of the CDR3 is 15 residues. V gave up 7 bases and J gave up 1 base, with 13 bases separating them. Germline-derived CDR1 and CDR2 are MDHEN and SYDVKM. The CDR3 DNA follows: TGTGCCAGCACCATAAGGGGCAAAACTAATGAAAAACTGTTTTTT. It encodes CASTIRGKTNEKLFF.

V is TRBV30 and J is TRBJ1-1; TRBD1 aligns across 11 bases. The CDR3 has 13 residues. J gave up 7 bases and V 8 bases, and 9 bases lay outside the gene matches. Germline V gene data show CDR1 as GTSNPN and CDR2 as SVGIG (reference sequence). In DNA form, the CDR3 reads TGTGCCGGGACAGGGGGTGGATTTGGTGAAGCTTTCTTT. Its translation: CAGTGGGFGEAFF. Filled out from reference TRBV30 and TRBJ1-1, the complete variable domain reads SQTIHQWPATLVQPVGSPLSLECTVEGTSNPNLYWYRQAAGRGLQLLFYSVGIGQISSEVPQNLSASRPQDRQFILSSKKLLLSDSGFYLCAGTGGGFGEAFFGQGTRLTVV.

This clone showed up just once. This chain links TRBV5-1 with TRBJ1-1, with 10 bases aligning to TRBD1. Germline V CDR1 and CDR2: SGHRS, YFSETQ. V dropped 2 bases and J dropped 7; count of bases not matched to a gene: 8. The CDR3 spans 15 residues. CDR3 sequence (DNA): TGCGCCAGCAGCTTCGACAGGGGGCGAATGGGTGAAGCTTTCTTT. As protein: CASSFDRGRMGEAFF.

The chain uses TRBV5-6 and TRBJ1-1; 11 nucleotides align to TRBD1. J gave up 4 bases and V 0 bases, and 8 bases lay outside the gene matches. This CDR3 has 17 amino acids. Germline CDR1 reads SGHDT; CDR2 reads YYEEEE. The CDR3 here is CASSLGRGGTGGTEAFF. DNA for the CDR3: TGTGCCAGCAGCTTGGGGAGGGGCGGGACAGGGGGCACTGAAGCTTTCTTT.

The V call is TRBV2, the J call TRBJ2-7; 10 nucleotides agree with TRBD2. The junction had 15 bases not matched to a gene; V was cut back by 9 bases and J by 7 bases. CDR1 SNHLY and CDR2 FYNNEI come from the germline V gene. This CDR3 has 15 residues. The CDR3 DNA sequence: TGTGCCAGTCTACCTAGCGGGAGCCCCGTAGGGGAGCAGTACTTC. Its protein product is CASLPSGSPVGEQYF.

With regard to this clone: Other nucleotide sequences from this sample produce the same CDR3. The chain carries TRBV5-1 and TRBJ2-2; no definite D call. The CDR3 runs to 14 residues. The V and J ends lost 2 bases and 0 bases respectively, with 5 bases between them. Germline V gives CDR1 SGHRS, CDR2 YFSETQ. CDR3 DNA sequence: TGCGCCAGCAGCTTAGGGCCGAACACCGGGGAGCTGTTTTTT. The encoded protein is CASSLGPNTGELFF.

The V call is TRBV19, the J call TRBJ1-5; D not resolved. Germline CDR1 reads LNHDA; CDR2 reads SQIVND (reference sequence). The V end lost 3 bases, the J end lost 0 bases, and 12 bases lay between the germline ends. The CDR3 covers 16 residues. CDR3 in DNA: TGTGCCAGTAGTATGGTGTCAGAATATAGCAATCAGCCCCAGCATTTT. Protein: CASSMVSEYSNQPQHF.

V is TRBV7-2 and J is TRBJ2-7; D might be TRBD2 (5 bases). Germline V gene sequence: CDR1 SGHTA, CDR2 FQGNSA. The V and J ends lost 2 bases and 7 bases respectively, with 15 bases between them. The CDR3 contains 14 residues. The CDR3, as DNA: TGTGCCAGCAGCTTATTCGCCGGGATGGAAGAGCAGTACTTC. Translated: CASSLFAGMEEQYF.

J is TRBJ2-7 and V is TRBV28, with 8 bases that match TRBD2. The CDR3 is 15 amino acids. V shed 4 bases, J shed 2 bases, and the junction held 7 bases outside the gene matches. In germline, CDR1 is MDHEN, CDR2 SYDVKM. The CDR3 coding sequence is TGTGCCAGCAGTTCCCTTGGGACTAGAGCCTACGAGCAGTACTTC. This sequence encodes CASSSLGTRAYEQYF.

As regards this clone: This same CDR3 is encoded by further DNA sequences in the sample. CDR3 nucleotides: TGTGCCAGCAGCTTAGCTCCAGGCCTCGGCGCTTTCTTT. As protein: CASSLAPGLGAFF. The V call is TRBV7-9, the J call TRBJ1-1; unclear D gene. CDR3 length equals 13 residues. Trimming stripped 0 bases from V and 11 bases from J, with 13 bases between. Germline lookup yields CDR1 SEHNR and CDR2 FQNEAQ (reference sequence).

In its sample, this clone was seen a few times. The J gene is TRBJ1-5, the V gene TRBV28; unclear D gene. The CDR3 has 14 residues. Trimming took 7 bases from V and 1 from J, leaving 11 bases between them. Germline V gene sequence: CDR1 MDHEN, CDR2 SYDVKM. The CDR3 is CASKYHPSNQPQHF. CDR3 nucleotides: TGTGCCAGCAAATACCACCCAAGCAATCAGCCCCAGCATTTT.